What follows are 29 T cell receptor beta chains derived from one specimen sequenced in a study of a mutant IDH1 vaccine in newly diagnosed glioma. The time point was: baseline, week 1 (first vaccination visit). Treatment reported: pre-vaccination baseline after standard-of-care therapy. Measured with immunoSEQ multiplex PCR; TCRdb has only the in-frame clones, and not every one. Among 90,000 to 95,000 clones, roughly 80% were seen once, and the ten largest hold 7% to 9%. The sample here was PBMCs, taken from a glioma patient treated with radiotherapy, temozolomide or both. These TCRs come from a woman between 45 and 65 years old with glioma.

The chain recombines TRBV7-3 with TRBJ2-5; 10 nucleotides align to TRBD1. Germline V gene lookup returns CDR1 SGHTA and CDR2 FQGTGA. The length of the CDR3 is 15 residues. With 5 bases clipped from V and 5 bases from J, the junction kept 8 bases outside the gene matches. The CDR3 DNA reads TGTGCCAGCAGCCCGGGGGACAGGGGAGGGGAGACCCAGTACTTC. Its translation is CASSPGDRGGETQYF.

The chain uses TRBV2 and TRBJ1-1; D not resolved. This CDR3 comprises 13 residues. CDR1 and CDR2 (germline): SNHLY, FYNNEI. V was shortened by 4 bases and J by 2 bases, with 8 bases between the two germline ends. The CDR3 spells CASSGSENTEAFF. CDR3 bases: TGTGCCAGCAGTGGGTCGGAAAACACTGAAGCTTTCTTT.

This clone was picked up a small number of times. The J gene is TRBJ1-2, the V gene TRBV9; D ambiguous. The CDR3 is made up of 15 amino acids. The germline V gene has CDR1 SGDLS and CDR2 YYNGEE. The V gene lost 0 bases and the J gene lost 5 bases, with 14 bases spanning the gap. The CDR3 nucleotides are TGTGCCAGCAGCGTAGGAACGACATGGGAATATGGCTACACCTTC. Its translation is CASSVGTTWEYGYTF.

CDR3 in amino acids: CSARYSYEQYF. Here the CDR3 DNA reads TGCAGTGCTAGATACAGCTACGAGCAGTACTTC. The genes are TRBV20-1 and TRBJ2-7; D remains unclear. The CDR3 sequence is 11 residues long. V gave up 2 bases and J gave up 3 bases, with 5 bases separating them. The germline CDR1 and CDR2 sequences are DFQATT and SNEGSKA (reference sequence).

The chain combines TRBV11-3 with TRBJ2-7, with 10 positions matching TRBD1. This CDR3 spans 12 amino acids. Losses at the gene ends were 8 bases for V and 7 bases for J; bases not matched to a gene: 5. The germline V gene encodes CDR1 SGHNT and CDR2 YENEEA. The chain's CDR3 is CASCRDRGEQYF. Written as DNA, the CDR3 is TGTGCCAGCTGCCGGGACAGGGGAGAGCAGTACTTC. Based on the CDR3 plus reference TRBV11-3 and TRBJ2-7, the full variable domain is EAGVVQSPRYKIIEKKQPVAFWCNPISGHNTLYWYLQNLGQGPELLIRYENEEAVDDSQLPKDRFSAERLKGVDSTLKIQPAELGDSAVYLCASCRDRGEQYFGPGTRLTVT.

In DNA form, the CDR3 reads TGTGCCAGCAGCGTGCAGGACAGCCGGAACCCCTACGAGCAGTACTTC. It yields the protein CASSVQDSRNPYEQYF. The rearrangement uses TRBV9 and TRBJ2-7; D may be TRBD1 (6 bases). Germline V gene data show CDR1 as SGDLS and CDR2 as YYNGEE. The CDR3 is 16 residues long. Deletions cut 2 bases from V and 2 bases from J, with 17 bases between.

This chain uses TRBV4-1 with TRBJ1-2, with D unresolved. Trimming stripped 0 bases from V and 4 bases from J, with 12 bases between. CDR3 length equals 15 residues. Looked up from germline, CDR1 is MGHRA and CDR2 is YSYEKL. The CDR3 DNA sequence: TGCGCCAGCAGCCAAGAGCAGGCGACCCTCTATGGCTACACCTTC. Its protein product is CASSQEQATLYGYTF.

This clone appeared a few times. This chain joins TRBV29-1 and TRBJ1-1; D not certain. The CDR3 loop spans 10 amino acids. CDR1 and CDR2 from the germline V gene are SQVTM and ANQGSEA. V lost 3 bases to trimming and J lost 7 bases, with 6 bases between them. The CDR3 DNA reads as TGCAGCGTTGAGGGCGGTGAAGCTTTCTTT. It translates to CSVEGGEAFF.

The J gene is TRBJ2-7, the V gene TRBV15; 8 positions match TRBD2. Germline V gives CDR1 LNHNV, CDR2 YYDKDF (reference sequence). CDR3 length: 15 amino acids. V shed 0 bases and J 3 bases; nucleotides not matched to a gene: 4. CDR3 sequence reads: CATSRDRSGGYEQYF. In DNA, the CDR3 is TGTGCCACCAGCAGAGATAGGAGCGGGGGCTACGAGCAGTACTTC.

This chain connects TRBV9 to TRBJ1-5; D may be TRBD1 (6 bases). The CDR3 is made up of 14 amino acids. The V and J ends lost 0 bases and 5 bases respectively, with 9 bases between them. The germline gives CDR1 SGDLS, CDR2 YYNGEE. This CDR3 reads CASSVGAGDQPQHF. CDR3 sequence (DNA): TGTGCCAGCAGCGTAGGGGCAGGGGATCAGCCCCAGCATTTT.

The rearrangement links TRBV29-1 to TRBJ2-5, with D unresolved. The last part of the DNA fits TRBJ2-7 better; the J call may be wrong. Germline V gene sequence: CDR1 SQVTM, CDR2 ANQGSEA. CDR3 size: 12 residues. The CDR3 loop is CSVEPGPYEQYF. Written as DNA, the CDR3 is TGCAGCGTTGAACCCGGCCCCTACGAGCAGTACTTC.

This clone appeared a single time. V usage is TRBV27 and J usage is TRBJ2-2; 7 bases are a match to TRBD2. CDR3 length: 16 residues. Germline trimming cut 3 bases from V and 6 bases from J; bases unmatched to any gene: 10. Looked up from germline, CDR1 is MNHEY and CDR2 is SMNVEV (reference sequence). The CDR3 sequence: CASSLGGGRSAGELFF. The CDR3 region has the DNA TGTGCCAGCAGTTTGGGCGGGGGAAGGAGCGCCGGGGAGCTGTTTTTT.

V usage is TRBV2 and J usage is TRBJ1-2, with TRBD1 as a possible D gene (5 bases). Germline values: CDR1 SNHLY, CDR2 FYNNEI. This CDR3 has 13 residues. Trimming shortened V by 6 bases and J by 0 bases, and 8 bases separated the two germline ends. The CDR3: CASSRQPNYGYTF. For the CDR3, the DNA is TGTGCCAGCAGCCGACAGCCTAACTATGGCTACACCTTC.

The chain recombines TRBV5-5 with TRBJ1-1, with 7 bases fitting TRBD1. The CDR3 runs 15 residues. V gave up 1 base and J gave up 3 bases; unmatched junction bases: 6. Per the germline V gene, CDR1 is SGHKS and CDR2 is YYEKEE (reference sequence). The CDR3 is CASSLLPGQHTEAFF. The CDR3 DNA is TGTGCCAGCAGCTTGTTACCGGGACAGCACACTGAAGCTTTCTTT.

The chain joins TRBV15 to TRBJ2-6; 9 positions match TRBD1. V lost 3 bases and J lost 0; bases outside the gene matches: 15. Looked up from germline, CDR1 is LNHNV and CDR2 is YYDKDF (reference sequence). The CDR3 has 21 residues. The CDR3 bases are TGTGCCACCAGCAGTCCCCTGGGGGGACAGGGAAAGACCTCTGGGGCCAACGTCCTGACTTTC. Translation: CATSSPLGGQGKTSGANVLTF.

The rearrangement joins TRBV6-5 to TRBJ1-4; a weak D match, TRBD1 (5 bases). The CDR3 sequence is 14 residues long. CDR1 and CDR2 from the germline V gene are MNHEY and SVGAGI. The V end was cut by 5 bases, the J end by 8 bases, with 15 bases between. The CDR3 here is CASSLGGESEKLFF. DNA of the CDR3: TGTGCCAGCAGTCTCGGGGGGGAGTCGGAAAAACTGTTTTTT.

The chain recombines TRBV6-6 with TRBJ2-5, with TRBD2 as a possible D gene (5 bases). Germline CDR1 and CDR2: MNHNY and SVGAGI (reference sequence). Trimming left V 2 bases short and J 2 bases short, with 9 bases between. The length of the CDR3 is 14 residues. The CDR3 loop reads CASSYTTGQETQYF. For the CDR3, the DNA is TGTGCCAGCAGTTACACTACGGGACAAGAGACCCAGTACTTC.

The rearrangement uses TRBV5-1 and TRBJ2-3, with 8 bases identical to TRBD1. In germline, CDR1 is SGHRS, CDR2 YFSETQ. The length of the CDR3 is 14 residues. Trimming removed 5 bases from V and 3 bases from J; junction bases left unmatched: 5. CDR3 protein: CASSQGAETDTQYF. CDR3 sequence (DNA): TGCGCCAGCAGTCAGGGGGCAGAGACAGATACGCAGTATTTT.

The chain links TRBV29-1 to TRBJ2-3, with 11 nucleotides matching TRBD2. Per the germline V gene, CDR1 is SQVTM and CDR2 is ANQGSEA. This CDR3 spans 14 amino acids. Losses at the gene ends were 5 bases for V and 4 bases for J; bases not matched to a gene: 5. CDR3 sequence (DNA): TGCAGCGTTCCGACTAGCGGGGTATCAGATACGCAGTATTTT. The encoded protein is CSVPTSGVSDTQYF.

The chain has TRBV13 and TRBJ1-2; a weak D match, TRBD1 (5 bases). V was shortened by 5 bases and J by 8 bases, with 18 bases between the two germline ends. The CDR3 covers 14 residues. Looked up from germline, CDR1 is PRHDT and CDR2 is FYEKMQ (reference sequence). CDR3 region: CASSRASGGGGYTF. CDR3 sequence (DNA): TGTGCCAGCAGCAGGGCCTCGGGGGGTGGAGGCTACACCTTC.

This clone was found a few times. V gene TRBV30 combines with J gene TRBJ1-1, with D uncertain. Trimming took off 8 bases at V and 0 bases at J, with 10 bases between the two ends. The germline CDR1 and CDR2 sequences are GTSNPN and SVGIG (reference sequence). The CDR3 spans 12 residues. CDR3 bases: TGTGCCGGTAAACAGATGAACACTGAAGCTTTCTTT. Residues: CAGKQMNTEAFF.

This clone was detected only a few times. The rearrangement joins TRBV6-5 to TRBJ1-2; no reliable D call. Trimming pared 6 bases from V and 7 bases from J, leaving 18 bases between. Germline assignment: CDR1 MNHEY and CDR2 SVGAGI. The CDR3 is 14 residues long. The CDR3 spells CASRPGGTVSGYTF. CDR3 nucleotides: TGTGCCAGCAGACCGGGCGGAACCGTGTCTGGCTACACCTTC.

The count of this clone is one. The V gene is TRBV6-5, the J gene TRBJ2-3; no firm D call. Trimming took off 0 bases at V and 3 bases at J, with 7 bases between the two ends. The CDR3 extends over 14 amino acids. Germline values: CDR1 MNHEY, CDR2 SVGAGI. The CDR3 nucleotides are TGTGCCAGCAGTTACTCAGGGTTGACAGATACGCAGTATTTT. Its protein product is CASSYSGLTDTQYF.

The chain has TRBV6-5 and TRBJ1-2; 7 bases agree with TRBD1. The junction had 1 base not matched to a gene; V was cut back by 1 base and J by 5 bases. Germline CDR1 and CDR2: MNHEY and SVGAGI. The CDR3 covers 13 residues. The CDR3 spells CASSYWDSYGYTF. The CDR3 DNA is TGTGCCAGCAGTTACTGGGACAGTTATGGCTACACCTTC.

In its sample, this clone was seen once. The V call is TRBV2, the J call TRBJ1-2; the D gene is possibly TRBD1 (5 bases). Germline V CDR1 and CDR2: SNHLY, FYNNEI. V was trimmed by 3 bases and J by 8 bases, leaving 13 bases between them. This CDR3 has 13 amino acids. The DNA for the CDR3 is TGTGCCAGCAGTGAGGGGCCCGGGGGAGGCTACACCTTC. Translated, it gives CASSEGPGGGYTF.

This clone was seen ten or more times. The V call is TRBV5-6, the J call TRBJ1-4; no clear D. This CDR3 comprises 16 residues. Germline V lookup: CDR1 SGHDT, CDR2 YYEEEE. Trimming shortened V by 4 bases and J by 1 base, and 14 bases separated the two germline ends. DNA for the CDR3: TGTGCCAGCAGCCGCCGGTTATGGGGAACTAATGAAAAACTGTTTTTT. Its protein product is CASSRRLWGTNEKLFF.

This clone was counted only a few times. The CDR3 reads CASSLRTGNTEAFF. The DNA of the CDR3 is TGTGCCAGCAGCTTGCGGACAGGAAACACTGAAGCTTTCTTT. The chain links TRBV11-3 to TRBJ1-1; 7 positions agree with TRBD1. The CDR3 is 14 residues long. Per germline, CDR1 SGHNT and CDR2 YENEEA. J lost 2 bases, V lost 3 bases, and 3 bases had no gene match.

The CDR3 region is CATSRVGTGGTEAFF. DNA of the CDR3: TGTGCCACCAGCAGAGTGGGGACAGGGGGGACTGAAGCTTTCTTT. The gene calls are TRBV15 and TRBJ1-1; 11 nucleotides line up with TRBD1. Germline V lookup: CDR1 LNHNV, CDR2 YYDKDF (reference sequence). V shed 1 base, J shed 5 bases, and the junction held 3 bases outside the gene matches. CDR3 size: 15 residues.

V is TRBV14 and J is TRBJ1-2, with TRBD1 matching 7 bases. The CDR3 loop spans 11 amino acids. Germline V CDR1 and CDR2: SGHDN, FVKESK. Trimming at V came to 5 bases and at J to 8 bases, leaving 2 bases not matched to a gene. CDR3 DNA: TGTGCCAGCAGCAGGGGGCTAGGCTACACCTTC. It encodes CASSRGLGYTF.